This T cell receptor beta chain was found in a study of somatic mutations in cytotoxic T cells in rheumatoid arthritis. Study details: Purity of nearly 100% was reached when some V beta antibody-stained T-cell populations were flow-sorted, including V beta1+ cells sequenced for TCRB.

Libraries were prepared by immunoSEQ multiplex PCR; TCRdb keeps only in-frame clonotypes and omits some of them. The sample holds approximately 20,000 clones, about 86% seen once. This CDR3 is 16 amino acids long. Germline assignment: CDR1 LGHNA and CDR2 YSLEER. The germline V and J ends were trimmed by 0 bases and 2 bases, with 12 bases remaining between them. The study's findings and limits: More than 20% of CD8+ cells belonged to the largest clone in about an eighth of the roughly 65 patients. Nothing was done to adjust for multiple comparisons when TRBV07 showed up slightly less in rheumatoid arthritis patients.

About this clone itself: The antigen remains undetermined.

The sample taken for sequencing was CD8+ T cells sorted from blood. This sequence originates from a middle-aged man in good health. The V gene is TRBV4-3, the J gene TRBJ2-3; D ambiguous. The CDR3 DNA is TGCGCCAGCAGCCAAGAACCCGACCCCGCCACAGATACGCAGTATTTT. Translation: CASSQEPDPATDTQYF.